This T cell receptor beta chain was sequenced during a study of T cell repertoires in cytomegalovirus infection. Looking at the study overall: Based on public TCR beta signatures, there were indications of CMV infection and of a matching HLA type. The study, taken as a whole, reports: Summed frequency of public TCR beta families distinguished CMV carriers with the relevant HLA. Ex vivo responses were dominated by HLA-C-restricted CMV-specific TCR beta clonotypes.

In TCRdb, the reads were re-called with MiXCR into one record per CDR3 protein. The sample lists fewer than 550,000 distinct CDR3 sequences; roughly 29% were seen once. In regard to this clonotype: Its antigen is unknown.

The sequenced sample was PBMCs. The source is a human donor in good health (CMV status not recorded). Some clones in this sample may be carry-over from other donors' samples.

CDR3 sequence (DNA): TGTGCCAGCAACATAGCGGGAGGGCCAGAGACCCAGTACTTC. Its translation: CASNIAGGPETQYF. This chain connects TRBV7-2 to TRBJ2-5, with TRBD2 matching over 11 bases. Germline assignment: CDR1 SGHTA and CDR2 FQGNSA. This CDR3 has 14 amino acids. V was pared by 7 bases and J by 4 bases, with 5 bases of the junction left unmatched.